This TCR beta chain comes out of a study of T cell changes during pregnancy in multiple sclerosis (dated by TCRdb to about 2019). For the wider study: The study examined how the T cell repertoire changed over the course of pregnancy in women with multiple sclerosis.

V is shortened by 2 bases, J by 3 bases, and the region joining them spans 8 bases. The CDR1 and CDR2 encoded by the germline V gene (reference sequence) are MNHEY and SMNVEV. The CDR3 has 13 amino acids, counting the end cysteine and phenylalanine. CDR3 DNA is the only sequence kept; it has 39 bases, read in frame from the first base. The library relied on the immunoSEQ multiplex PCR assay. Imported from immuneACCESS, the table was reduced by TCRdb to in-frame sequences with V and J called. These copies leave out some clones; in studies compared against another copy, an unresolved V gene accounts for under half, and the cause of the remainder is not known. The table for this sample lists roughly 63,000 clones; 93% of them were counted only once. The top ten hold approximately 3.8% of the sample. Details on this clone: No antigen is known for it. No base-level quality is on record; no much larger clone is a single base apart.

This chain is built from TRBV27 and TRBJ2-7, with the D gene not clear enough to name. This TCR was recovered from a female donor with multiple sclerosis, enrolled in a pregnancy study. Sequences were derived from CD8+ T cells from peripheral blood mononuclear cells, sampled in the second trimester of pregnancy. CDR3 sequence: CASSLNGYYEQYF. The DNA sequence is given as TGTGCCAGCAGTTTAAACGGTTACTACGAGCAGTACTTC.